Only a few counts were recorded for the clone carrying this TCR beta chain. No antigen is known for it. This specimen comes from a study of T cells in localized non-small cell lung cancer. Study outcomes and limitations: In uninvolved adjacent lung, T cell clonality reached its highest value, exceeding tumor.

The CDR3 length is 13 residues. In germline, CDR1 is MNHGY, CDR2 SAAAGT. V was cut by 11 bases and J by 7 bases, with 20 bases left in between. Method: immunoSEQ multiplex PCR; TCRdb's copy keeps in-frame clones and lacks some. The sample has around 950 clones; around 21% are singletons. The sequenced sample was normal lung tissue next to the tumor, obtained before any cancer treatment. The gene calls are TRBV6-8 and TRBJ1-2; D not certain. This receptor was identified in a male donor at least 60 years old with stage II squamous cell lung carcinoma. The DNA for the CDR3 is TGTGCCTTAACAGTCGATGGGATGGGTGGCTACACCTTC. This codes for CALTVDGMGGYTF.